The 28 T cell receptor beta chains below all came from one sample that was sequenced in a study of T cell responses to AZD1222 COVID-19 vaccine. Only in-frame clones appear in the TCRdb table, and some are missing; sequencing was by immunoSEQ multiplex PCR. Of about 120,000 clones in the sample, around 88% are singletons; the top ten hold about a tenth. The sample consisted of peripheral blood, taken on day 0 of AZD1222 vaccination. These receptors were collected from an adult in good health.

This clone was detected once. The chain combines TRBV11-2 with TRBJ2-6; possibly TRBD2 for D (5 bases). Germline loops: CDR1 SGHAT, CDR2 FQNNGV. Trimming cost V 0 bases and J 0 bases, with 9 bases left between them. The CDR3 contains 17 residues. The CDR3 here is CASSLEAGISGANVLTF. The CDR3 DNA reads as TGTGCCAGCAGCTTAGAGGCGGGTATCTCTGGGGCCAACGTCCTGACTTTC.

The chain uses TRBV6-1 and TRBJ2-4; D may be TRBD2 (5 bases). Germline loops: CDR1 MNHNS, CDR2 SASEGT. The CDR3 totals 16 residues. V was shortened by 2 bases and J by 3 bases, with 14 bases between the two germline ends. The CDR3 nucleotides read TGTGCCAGCAGTGAATTTTCTAGCACGTTCAAAAACATTCAGTACTTC. As protein: CASSEFSSTFKNIQYF.

The rearrangement joins TRBV18 to TRBJ1-3; D is perhaps TRBD1 (5 bases). The length of the CDR3 is 15 residues. Germline loops: CDR1 KGHSH, CDR2 LQKENI. V was clipped by 3 bases and J by 4 bases, with 13 bases between them. CDR3 in amino acids: CASSPPSTDGNTIYF. The CDR3 nucleotides read TGTGCCAGCTCACCCCCTTCGACAGACGGAAACACCATATATTTT.

The V call is TRBV7-2, the J call TRBJ1-4, with 10 bases matching TRBD1. V lost 5 bases, J lost 6 bases, and 3 bases stayed unmatched. CDR1 SGHTA and CDR2 FQGNSA come from the germline V gene. The CDR3 has 14 amino acids. This CDR3 is CASSPDRGHEKLFF. In nucleotides, the CDR3 is TGTGCCAGCAGCCCCGACAGGGGGCATGAAAAACTGTTTTTT.

This chain links TRBV30 with TRBJ2-5; TRBD2 aligns across 11 bases. The J segment lost 1 base and the V segment lost 6 bases, leaving 4 bases of the junction unmatched. The CDR3 totals 14 residues. Germline loops: CDR1 GTSNPN, CDR2 SVGIG (reference sequence). The CDR3 region is CACRLAGRQETQYF. The CDR3 DNA is TGTGCCTGCCGACTAGCGGGACGCCAAGAGACCCAGTACTTC. Looking up the rest from reference TRBV30 and TRBJ2-5 gives the full variable domain: SQTIHQWPATLVQPVGSPLSLECTVEGTSNPNLYWYRQAAGRGLQLLFYSVGIGQISSEVPQNLSASRPQDRQFILSSKKLLLSDSGFYLCACRLAGRQETQYFGPGTRLLVL.

This clone came up a few times. The chain links TRBV14 to TRBJ2-2; maybe TRBD1 (7 bases). The CDR3 is 15 residues long. Germline lookup yields CDR1 SGHDN and CDR2 FVKESK. V dropped 4 bases and J dropped 3 bases, with 12 bases sitting between them. The CDR3, as DNA: TGTGCCAGCAGCCCTGGAGGGGGCTACACCGGGGAGCTGTTTTTT. Amino acids: CASSPGGGYTGELFF.

The chain uses TRBV5-4 and TRBJ1-2; 9 bases fit TRBD1. V shed 5 bases, J shed 5 bases, and the junction held 10 bases outside the gene matches. The CDR3 covers 15 residues. Per germline, CDR1 SGHNT and CDR2 YYREEE (reference sequence). The CDR3 coding sequence is TGTGCCAGCAGACCGCCGGGACAGGGAGGGTATGGCTACACCTTC. Its translation: CASRPPGQGGYGYTF.

The chain combines TRBV18 with TRBJ1-1; possibly TRBD1 for D (5 bases). V lost 2 bases, J lost 1 base, and 14 bases lay in between. The CDR3 length is 16 residues. Germline V lookup: CDR1 KGHSH, CDR2 LQKENI. CDR3 residues: CASSPSGGLGNTEAFF. CDR3 DNA: TGTGCCAGCTCACCATCGGGGGGATTGGGGAACACTGAAGCTTTCTTT.

CDR3 bases: TGTGCCAGCAGCTTAGCGAGGGACAGCCGAGTCTCCTACAATGAGCAGTTCTTC. As protein: CASSLARDSRVSYNEQFF. This chain joins TRBV7-2 and TRBJ2-1; 7 positions agree with TRBD1. The CDR3 extends over 18 amino acids. The germline CDR1 and CDR2 sequences are SGHTA and FQGNSA. Trimming cost V 0 bases and J 0 bases; bases outside gene matches: 8.

V usage is TRBV3-1 (or the pseudogene TRBV3-2) and J usage is TRBJ1-1, with D tentatively TRBD1 (6 bases). V was trimmed by 1 base and J by 5 bases, leaving 8 bases between them. The CDR3 contains 13 residues. Germline CDR1 reads LGHDT; CDR2 reads YNNKEL (reference sequence). CDR3 residues: CASSQGRGTEAFF. The CDR3 bases are TGTGCCAGCAGCCAAGGGAGGGGGACTGAAGCTTTCTTT.

The chain couples TRBV7-9 to TRBJ2-7, with a possible D match to TRBD1 (6 bases). The germline gives CDR1 SEHNR, CDR2 FQNEAQ (reference sequence). V was cut by 4 bases and J by 0 bases, with 13 bases left in between. The CDR3 has 15 amino acids. CDR3 protein: CASSSRGSYSYEQYF. The DNA for the CDR3 is TGTGCCAGCAGCTCCAGGGGTAGTTACTCCTACGAGCAGTACTTC.

This clone occurred once. The chain is built from TRBV7-9 and TRBJ1-4; 7 nucleotides align to TRBD1. From germline, CDR1 is SEHNR and CDR2 FQNEAQ (reference sequence). V gave up 5 bases and J gave up 8 bases; unmatched junction bases: 11. The CDR3 spans 15 residues. The DNA of the CDR3 is TGTGCCAGCAGCAAAGCCCTGGGACAGATGGAAAAACTGTTTTTT. It is translated as CASSKALGQMEKLFF.

V gene TRBV3-1 (or the pseudogene TRBV3-2) combines with J gene TRBJ1-6, with a tentative D call TRBD1 (5 bases). The germline CDR1 and CDR2 sequences are LGHDT and YNNKEL (reference sequence). V was cut by 0 bases and J by 9 bases, with 12 bases left in between. The CDR3 contains 15 residues. The chain's CDR3 is CASSQDRGARSPLHF. The CDR3 nucleotides read TGTGCCAGCAGCCAAGATAGGGGAGCCCGTTCACCCCTCCACTTT.

The V call is TRBV7-9, the J call TRBJ1-4, with D unresolved. CDR3 length: 14 amino acids. Trimming cost V 5 bases and J 0 bases, with 7 bases left between them. Germline V gene sequence: CDR1 SEHNR, CDR2 FQNEAQ (reference sequence). CDR3 sequence (DNA): TGTGCCAGCAGCGACACATCAACTAATGAAAAACTGTTTTTT. Translating gives CASSDTSTNEKLFF.

The V call is TRBV2, the J call TRBJ2-7; the match to TRBD2 covers 11 bases. The CDR3 loop spans 14 amino acids. The V gene end was trimmed by 8 bases and the J gene end by 4 bases; junction bases not matched to a gene: 7. CDR1 and CDR2 from the germline V gene are SNHLY and FYNNEI. The CDR3 nucleotides are TGTGCCAGCCTGAGGGGACTAGCGGCGTACGAGCAGTACTTC. Residues: CASLRGLAAYEQYF.

The V and J genes are TRBV12-3 or TRBV12-4 and TRBJ1-5, with D uncertain. This CDR3 comprises 12 residues. V was pared by 3 bases and J by 4 bases, with 4 bases between. The chain's CDR3 is CASSLGNQPQHF. The CDR3 DNA sequence: TGTGCCAGCAGTTTGGGGAATCAGCCCCAGCATTTT.

With regard to this clone: A clone one base away is much larger, so this may be a read error. V usage is TRBV5-6 and J usage is TRBJ2-7, with TRBD1 identical over 10 bases. The V and J ends lost 4 bases and 5 bases, in that order; junction bases with no gene match: 6. From germline, CDR1 is SGHDT and CDR2 YYEEEE. The CDR3 is 14 amino acids. As DNA, the CDR3 is TGTGCCAGCAGCGTCCGGGACAGGGGCCACGAGCAGTACTTC. Translated: CASSVRDRGHEQYF.

V usage is TRBV6-2 or TRBV6-3 and J usage is TRBJ1-5; TRBD1 is a possible D gene (6 bases). In germline, CDR1 is MNHEY, CDR2 SVGEGT. V lost 5 bases to trimming and J lost 2 bases, with 13 bases between them. The CDR3 covers 15 residues. CDR3: CASSAGTTRNQPQHF. In DNA form, the CDR3 reads TGTGCCAGCAGTGCCGGGACAACCCGCAATCAGCCCCAGCATTTT.

The V call is TRBV12-3 or TRBV12-4, the J call TRBJ2-7; TRBD1 matches at 8 bases. The trim removed 7 bases at V and 6 bases at J, leaving 8 bases unmatched. This CDR3 region has 13 residues. In nucleotides, the CDR3 is TGTGCCAGCAACACAGGGGGTACAAGCGAGCAGTACTTC. Encoded protein: CASNTGGTSEQYF.

J is TRBJ1-1 and V is TRBV7-9; TRBD1 matches at 11 bases. This CDR3 contains 16 residues. Germline V gives CDR1 SEHNR, CDR2 FQNEAQ (reference sequence). V shed 2 bases and J 3 bases; nucleotides not matched to a gene: 5. The CDR3 sequence is CASSLPPGQGDTEAFF. Here the CDR3 DNA reads TGTGCCAGCAGCTTACCGCCGGGACAGGGGGACACTGAAGCTTTCTTT.

J is TRBJ1-4 and V is TRBV6-1, with D possibly TRBD1 on 5 matching bases. V was clipped by 4 bases and J by 0 bases, with 12 bases between them. Germline V lookup: CDR1 MNHNS, CDR2 SASEGT. This CDR3 has 16 residues. The CDR3 is CASSATGGATNEKLFF. Written as DNA, the CDR3 is TGTGCCAGCAGTGCCACCGGAGGGGCAACTAATGAAAAACTGTTTTTT.

V and J are TRBV7-3 and TRBJ2-3; D is unclear. Trimming removed 5 bases at V and 0 bases at J, with 6 bases between. From germline, CDR1 is SGHTA and CDR2 FQGTGA. The CDR3 is made up of 13 amino acids. The CDR3 DNA follows: TGTGCCAGCAGCCGCGACAGCACAGATACGCAGTATTTT. Translated: CASSRDSTDTQYF.

The CDR3 DNA is TGTGCCAGCAGTGAAGGGTTGGGAGGGGGGAACACTGAAGCTTTCTTT. Amino acid sequence: CASSEGLGGGNTEAFF. The chain uses TRBV2 and TRBJ1-1, with D possibly TRBD1 on 6 matching bases. Trimming shortened V by 1 base and J by 1 base, and 13 bases separated the two germline ends. Germline values: CDR1 SNHLY, CDR2 FYNNEI. This CDR3 comprises 16 residues.

The chain is built from TRBV7-2 and TRBJ2-7; D is unresolved. The ends were cut back, 1 base at V and 2 bases at J, with 9 bases in the middle. Germline assignment: CDR1 SGHTA and CDR2 FQGNSA. The CDR3 has 14 residues. CDR3 amino acids: CASSLGTVPYEQYF. The CDR3 DNA sequence: TGTGCCAGCAGCTTAGGCACCGTCCCCTACGAGCAGTACTTC.

This clone was seen only a few times. The chain links TRBV30 to TRBJ1-2; 11 bases align to TRBD1. Germline V gene lookup returns CDR1 GTSNPN and CDR2 SVGIG (reference sequence). The CDR3 covers 14 residues. With 4 bases clipped from V and 10 bases from J, the junction kept 11 bases outside the gene matches. CDR3 sequence (DNA): TGTGCCTGGAACCGGGACAGGGGGAATCCTGTCTACACCTTC. Protein sequence: CAWNRDRGNPVYTF.

V and J are TRBV11-3 and TRBJ2-7, with D possibly matching TRBD1 (6 bases). The CDR3 sequence is 15 residues long. With 4 bases removed from V and 4 bases from J, the gap between germline ends came to 17 bases. Per germline, CDR1 SGHNT and CDR2 YENEEA. CDR3 protein: CASSSMTGAEYEQYF. CDR3 DNA sequence: TGTGCCAGCAGCTCTATGACAGGTGCGGAATACGAGCAGTACTTC.

The gene calls are TRBV18 and TRBJ2-1, with 8 bases identical to TRBD2. The CDR3 has 15 amino acids. The ends lost 3 bases at V and 5 bases at J; junction bases unmatched: 6. The V gene's germline CDR1 is KGHSH and CDR2 LQKENI. CDR3 in DNA: TGTGCCAGCTCACCCAGCGGGAGCGGGGACAATGAGCAGTTCTTC. Protein product: CASSPSGSGDNEQFF.

V usage is TRBV21-1 and J usage is TRBJ2-3; the listed D gene, TRBD2, was not tested against the DNA. TRBV21-1 is labeled a pseudogene. The CDR3 covers 20 residues. In nucleotides, the CDR3 is TGTGCCAGCAGCAAAACCTTATGGACTAGCGGGAGGTCGAGGGAAGATACGCAGTATTTT. Amino acids: CASSKTLWTSGRSREDTQYF.